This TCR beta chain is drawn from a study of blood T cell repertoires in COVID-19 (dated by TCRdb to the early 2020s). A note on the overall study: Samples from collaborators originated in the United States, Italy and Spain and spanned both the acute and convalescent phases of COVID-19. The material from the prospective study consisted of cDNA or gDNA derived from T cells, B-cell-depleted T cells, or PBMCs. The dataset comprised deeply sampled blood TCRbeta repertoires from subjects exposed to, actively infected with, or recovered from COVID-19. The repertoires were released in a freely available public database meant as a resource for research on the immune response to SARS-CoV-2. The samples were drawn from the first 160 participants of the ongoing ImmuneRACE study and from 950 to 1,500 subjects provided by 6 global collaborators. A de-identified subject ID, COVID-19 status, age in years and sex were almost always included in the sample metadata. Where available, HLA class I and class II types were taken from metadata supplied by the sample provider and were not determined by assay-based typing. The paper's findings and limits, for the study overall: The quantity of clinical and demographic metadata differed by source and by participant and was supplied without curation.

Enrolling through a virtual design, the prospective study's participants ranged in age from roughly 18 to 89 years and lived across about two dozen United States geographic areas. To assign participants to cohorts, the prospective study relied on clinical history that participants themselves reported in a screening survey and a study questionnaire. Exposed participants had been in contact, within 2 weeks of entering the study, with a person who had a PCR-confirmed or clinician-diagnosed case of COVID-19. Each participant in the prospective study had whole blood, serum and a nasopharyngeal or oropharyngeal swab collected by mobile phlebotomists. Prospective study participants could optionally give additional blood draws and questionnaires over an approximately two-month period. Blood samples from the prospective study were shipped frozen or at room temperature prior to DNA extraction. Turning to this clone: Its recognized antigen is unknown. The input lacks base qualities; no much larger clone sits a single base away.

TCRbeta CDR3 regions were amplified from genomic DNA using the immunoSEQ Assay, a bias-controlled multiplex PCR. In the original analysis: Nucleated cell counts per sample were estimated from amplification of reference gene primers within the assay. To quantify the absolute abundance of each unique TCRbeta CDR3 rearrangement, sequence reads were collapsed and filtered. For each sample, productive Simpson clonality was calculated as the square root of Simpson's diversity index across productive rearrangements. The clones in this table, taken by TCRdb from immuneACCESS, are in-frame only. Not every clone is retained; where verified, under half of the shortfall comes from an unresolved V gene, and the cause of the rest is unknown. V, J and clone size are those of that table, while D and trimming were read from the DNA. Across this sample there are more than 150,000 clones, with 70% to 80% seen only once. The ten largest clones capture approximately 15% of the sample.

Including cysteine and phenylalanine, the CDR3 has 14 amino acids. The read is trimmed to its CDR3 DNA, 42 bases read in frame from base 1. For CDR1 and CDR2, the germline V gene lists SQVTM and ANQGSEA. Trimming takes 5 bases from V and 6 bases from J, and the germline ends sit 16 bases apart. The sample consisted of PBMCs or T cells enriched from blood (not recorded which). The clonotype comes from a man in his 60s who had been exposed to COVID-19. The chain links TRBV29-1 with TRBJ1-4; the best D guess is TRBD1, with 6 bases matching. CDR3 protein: CSVRDHRVDEKLFF. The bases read TGCAGCGTTCGGGACCACAGGGTTGATGAAAAACTGTTTTTT.